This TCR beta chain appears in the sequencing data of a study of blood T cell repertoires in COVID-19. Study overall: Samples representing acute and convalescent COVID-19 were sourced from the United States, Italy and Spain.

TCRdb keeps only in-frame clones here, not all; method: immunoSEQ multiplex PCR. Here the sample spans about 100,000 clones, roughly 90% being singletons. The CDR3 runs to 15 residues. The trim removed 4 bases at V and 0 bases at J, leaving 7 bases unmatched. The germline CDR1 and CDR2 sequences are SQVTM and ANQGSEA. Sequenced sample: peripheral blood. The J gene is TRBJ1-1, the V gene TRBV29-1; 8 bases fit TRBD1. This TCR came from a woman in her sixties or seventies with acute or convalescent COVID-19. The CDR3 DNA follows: TGCAGCGTTGGGTTGACAGGGGCGATGAACACTGAAGCTTTCTTT. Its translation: CSVGLTGAMNTEAFF.